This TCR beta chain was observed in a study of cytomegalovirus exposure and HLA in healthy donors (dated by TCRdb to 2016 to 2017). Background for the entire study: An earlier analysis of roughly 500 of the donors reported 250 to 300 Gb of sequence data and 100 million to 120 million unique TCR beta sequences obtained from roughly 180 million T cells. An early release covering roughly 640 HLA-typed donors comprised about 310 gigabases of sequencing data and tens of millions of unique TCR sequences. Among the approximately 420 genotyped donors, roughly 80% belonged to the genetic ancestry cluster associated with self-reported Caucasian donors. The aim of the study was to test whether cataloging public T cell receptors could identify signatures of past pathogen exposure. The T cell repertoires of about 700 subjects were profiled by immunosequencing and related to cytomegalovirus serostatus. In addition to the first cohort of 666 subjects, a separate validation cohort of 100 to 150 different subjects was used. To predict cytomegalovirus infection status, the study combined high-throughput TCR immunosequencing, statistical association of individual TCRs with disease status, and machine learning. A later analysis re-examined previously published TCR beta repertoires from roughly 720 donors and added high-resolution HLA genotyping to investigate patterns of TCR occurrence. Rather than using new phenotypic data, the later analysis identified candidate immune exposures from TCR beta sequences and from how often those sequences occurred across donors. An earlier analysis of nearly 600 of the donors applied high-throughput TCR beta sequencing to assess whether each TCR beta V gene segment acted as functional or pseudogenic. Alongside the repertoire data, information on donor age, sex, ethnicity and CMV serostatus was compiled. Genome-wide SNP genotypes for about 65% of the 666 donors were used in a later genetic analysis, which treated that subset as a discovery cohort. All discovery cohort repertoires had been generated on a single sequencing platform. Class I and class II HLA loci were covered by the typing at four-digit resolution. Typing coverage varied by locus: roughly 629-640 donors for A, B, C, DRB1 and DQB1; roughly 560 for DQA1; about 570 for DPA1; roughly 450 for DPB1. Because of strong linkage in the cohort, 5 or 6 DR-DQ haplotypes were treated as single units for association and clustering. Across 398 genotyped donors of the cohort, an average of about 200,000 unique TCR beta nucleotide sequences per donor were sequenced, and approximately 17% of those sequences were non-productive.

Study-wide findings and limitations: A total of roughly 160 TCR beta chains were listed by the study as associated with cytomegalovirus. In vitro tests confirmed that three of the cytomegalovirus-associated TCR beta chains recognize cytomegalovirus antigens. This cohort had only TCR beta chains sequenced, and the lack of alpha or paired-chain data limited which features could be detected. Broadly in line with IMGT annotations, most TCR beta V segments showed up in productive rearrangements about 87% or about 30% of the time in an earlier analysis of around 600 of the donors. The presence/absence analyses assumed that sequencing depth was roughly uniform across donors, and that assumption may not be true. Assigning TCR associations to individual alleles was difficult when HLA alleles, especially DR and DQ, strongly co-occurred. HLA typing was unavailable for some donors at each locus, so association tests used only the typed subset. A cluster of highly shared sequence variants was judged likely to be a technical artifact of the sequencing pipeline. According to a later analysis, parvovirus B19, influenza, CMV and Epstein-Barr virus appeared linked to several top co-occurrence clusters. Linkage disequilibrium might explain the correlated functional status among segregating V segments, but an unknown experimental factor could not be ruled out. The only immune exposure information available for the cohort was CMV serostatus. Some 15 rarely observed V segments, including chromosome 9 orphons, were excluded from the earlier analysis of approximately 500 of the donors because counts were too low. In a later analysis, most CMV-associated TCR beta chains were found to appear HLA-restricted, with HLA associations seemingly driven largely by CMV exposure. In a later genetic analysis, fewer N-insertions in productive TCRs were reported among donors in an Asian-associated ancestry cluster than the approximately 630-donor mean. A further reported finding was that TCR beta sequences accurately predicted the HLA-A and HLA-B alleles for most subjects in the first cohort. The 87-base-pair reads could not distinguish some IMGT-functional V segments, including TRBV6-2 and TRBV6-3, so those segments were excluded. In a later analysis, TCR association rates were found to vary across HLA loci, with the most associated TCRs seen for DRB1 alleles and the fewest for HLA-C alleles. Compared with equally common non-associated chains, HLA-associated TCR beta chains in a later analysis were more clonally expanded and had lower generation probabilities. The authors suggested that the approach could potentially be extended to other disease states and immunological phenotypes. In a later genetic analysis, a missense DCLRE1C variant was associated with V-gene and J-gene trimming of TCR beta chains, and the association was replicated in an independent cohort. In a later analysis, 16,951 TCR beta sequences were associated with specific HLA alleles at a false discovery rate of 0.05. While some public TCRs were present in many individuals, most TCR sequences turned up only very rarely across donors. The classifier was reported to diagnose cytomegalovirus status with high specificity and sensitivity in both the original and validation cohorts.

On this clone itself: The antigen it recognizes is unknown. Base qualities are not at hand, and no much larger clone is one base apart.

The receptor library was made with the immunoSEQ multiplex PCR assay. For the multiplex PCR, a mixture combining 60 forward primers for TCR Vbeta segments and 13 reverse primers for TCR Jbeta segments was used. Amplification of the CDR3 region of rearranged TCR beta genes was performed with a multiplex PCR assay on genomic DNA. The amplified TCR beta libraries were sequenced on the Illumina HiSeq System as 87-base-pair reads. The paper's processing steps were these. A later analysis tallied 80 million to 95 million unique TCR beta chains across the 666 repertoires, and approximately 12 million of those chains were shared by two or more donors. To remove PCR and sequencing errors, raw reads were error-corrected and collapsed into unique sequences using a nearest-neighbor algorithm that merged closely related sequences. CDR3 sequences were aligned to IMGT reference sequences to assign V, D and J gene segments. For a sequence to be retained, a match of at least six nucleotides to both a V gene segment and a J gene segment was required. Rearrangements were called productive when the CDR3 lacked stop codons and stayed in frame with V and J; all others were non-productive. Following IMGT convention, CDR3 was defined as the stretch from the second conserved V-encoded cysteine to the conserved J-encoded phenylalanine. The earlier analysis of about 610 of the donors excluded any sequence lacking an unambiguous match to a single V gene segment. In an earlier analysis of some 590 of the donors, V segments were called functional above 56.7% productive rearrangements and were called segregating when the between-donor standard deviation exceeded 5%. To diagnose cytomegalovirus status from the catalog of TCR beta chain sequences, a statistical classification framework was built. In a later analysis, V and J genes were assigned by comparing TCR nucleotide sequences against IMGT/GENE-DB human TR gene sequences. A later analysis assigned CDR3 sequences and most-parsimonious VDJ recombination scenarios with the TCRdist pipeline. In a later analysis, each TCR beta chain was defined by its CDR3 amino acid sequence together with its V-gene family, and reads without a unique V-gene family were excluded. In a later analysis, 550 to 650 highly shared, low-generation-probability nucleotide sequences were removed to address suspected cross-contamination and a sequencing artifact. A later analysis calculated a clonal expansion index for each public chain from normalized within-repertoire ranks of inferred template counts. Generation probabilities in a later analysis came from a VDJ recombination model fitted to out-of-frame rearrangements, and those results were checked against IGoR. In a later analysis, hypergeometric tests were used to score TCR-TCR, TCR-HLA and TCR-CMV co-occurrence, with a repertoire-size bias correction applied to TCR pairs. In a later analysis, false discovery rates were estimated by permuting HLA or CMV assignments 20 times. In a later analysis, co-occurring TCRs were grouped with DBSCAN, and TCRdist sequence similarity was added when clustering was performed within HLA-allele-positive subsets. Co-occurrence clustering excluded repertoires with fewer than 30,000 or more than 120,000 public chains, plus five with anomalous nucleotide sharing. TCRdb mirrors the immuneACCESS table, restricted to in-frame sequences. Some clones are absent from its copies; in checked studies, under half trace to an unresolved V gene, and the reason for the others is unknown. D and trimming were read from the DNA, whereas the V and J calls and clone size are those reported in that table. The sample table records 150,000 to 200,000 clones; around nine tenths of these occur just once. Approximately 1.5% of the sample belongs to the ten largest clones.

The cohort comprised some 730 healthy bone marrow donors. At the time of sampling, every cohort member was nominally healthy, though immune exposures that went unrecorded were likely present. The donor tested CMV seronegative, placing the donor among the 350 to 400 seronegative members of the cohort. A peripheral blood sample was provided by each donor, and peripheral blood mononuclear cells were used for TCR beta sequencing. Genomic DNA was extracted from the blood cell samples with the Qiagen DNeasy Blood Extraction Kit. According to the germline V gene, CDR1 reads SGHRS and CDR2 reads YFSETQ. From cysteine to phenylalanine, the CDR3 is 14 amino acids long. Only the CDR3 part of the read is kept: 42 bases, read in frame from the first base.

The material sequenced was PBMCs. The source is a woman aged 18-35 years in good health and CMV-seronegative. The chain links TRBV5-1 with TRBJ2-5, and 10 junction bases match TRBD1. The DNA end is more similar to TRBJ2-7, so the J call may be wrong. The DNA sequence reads TGCGCCAGTTACCCCGGACAGGGGGGGAACGAGCAGTACTTC. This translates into CASYPGQGGNEQYF.